This T cell receptor (beta chain) stems from a study of cytomegalovirus exposure and HLA in healthy donors. Study summary: From HLA-typed donors, an early data release held approximately 85 million unique TCRs. Points from the study as a whole: Cytomegalovirus-associated status was assigned to 150 to 200 TCR beta chains. V- and J-gene trimming in TCR beta was tied to a missense DCLRE1C variant by an analysis performed later.

The CDR3 is 14 amino acids. Germline CDR1 reads SGDLS; CDR2 reads YYNGEE. V was pared by 0 bases and J by 4 bases, with 4 bases of the junction left unmatched. PCR amplification relied on 60 Vbeta primers (plus 13 Jbeta primers). Generated by immunoSEQ multiplex PCR, the TCRdb table keeps only in-frame clones and is missing some. Found here are about 110,000 clones, roughly 80% of them singletons; the top ten hold 6.9%. This cohort consisted of healthy bone marrow donors. For this clone: Its target is unknown. The sample holds other DNA sequences that translate to the same CDR3.

The TCR sequence derives from a young man in good health and CMV-seropositive. The J gene is TRBJ2-7, the V gene TRBV9; 7 bases agree with TRBD1. The sequenced sample was PBMCs. CDR3 sequence: CASSVGTGAYEQYF. The CDR3 nucleotides are TGTGCCAGCAGCGTAGGGACAGGAGCTTACGAGCAGTACTTC.